The next 27 T cell receptor beta chains were all read from a single sample in a study of PD-L1 blockade in urothelial cancer. Time point in this sample: peripheral blood 6 weeks after treatment start. Sequenced by immunoSEQ multiplex PCR; TCRdb stores in-frame clones only, minus some. The sample carries 50,000 or so clones, around 88% recorded once. Sequenced material: PBMCs, taken around atezolizumab (anti-PD-L1) treatment. Receptors originate from a man aged 55-75 years with urothelial cancer.

This clone was seen only a few times. The chain combines TRBV2 with TRBJ1-3; D is ambiguous. The CDR3 loop spans 13 amino acids. Trimming pared 11 bases from V and 0 bases from J, leaving 11 bases between. Germline lookup yields CDR1 SNHLY and CDR2 FYNNEI. CDR3 DNA: TGTGCCCGCGCCGGGGTCTCTGGAAACACCATATATTTT. This translates into CARAGVSGNTIYF.

About this clone itself: A clone one base away is much larger, so this may be a read error. The chain joins TRBV7-2 to TRBJ2-3, with D possibly being TRBD1 (6 bases). Germline CDR1 is SGHTA and CDR2 is FQGNSA. The ends were cut back, 5 bases at V and 3 bases at J, with 9 bases in the middle. The CDR3 runs 13 residues. The CDR3, as DNA: TGTGCCAGCAGCATAACAGGGACAGATACGCAGTATTTT. It encodes CASSITGTDTQYF. Filled out from reference TRBV7-2 and TRBJ2-3, the complete variable domain reads GAGVSQSPSNKVTEKGKDVELRCDPISGHTALYWYRQSLGQGLEFLIYFQGNSAPDKSGLPSDRFSAERTGGSVSTLTIQRTQQEDSAVYLCASSITGTDTQYFGPGTRLTVL.

The chain joins TRBV5-6 to TRBJ2-7; 9 bases map to TRBD1. The germline V gene has CDR1 SGHDT and CDR2 YYEEEE. Trimming at V came to 2 bases and at J to 4 bases, leaving 7 bases not matched to a gene. This CDR3 region has 15 residues. CDR3 bases: TGTGCCAGCAGCTTTGGGGGACAGGGTTATTACGAGCAGTACTTC. Amino acids: CASSFGGQGYYEQYF.

This chain links TRBV19 with TRBJ2-3; 7 nucleotides align to TRBD1. The V segment lost 10 bases and the J segment 4 bases; nucleotides outside the gene matches: 8. The germline gives CDR1 LNHDA, CDR2 SQIVND (reference sequence). The CDR3 extends over 13 amino acids. The DNA of the CDR3 is TGTGCCACCGACGACAGGGCCTCAGATACGCAGTATTTT. Protein sequence: CATDDRASDTQYF.

This chain joins TRBV4-1 and TRBJ2-7, with TRBD1 matching over 10 bases. CDR1 is MGHRA and CDR2 is YSYEKL in the germline V gene. Germline trimming cut 4 bases from V and 2 bases from J; bases unmatched to any gene: 5. There are 15 residues in the CDR3. CDR3 bases: TGCGCCAGCAGCCGAGGGACAGGGGATACCTACGAGCAGTACTTC. Translation: CASSRGTGDTYEQYF.

This clone was detected only once. The genes are TRBV7-2 and TRBJ2-5, with D possibly TRBD1 on 6 matching bases. The germline V gene encodes CDR1 SGHTA and CDR2 FQGNSA. The CDR3 length is 15 residues. V shed 2 bases and J shed 5 bases, with 15 bases lying between them. The CDR3 protein is CASSLQSGQWETQYF. CDR3 in DNA: TGTGCCAGCAGCTTACAGTCCGGACAGTGGGAGACCCAGTACTTC.

V is TRBV28 and J is TRBJ1-2; D is perhaps TRBD1 (5 bases). Trimming cost V 3 bases and J 0 bases, with 14 bases left between them. The germline CDR1 and CDR2 sequences are MDHEN and SYDVKM. This CDR3 is 16 amino acids long. The CDR3 region is CASSLFGTHANYGYTF. The CDR3 DNA sequence: TGTGCCAGCAGTTTGTTCGGGACTCACGCTAACTATGGCTACACCTTC.

The rearrangement links TRBV29-1 to TRBJ1-4; perhaps TRBD1 as D (5 bases). The CDR3 runs 13 residues. Trimming took off 4 bases at V and 5 bases at J, with 11 bases between the two ends. CDR1 is SQVTM, CDR2 ANQGSEA, per germline. In nucleotides, the CDR3 is TGCAGCGTTGCTGACAGCGCAAATGAAAAACTGTTTTTT. This codes for CSVADSANEKLFF.

The V and J genes are TRBV5-4 and TRBJ1-2; 7 nucleotides line up with TRBD1. Germline-derived CDR1 and CDR2 are SGHNT and YYREEE (reference sequence). The CDR3 has 15 residues. The junction had 13 bases not matched to a gene; V was cut back by 3 bases and J by 8 bases. The DNA for the CDR3 is TGTGCCAGCAGCTGGACCGGGGACAGAGCAGGAGGCTACACCTTC. Its translation: CASSWTGDRAGGYTF.

This clone showed up just once. The chain combines TRBV5-1 with TRBJ2-5; TRBD1 is a possible D gene (5 bases). From germline, CDR1 is SGHRS and CDR2 YFSETQ. Deletions cut 1 base from V and 5 bases from J, with 9 bases between. The CDR3 contains 13 residues. This chain's CDR3 is CASSLQGEETQYF. The CDR3 region has the DNA TGCGCCAGCAGCTTGCAGGGTGAGGAGACCCAGTACTTC.

The chain couples TRBV7-3 to TRBJ2-2, with 10 nucleotides matching TRBD2. J gave up 0 bases and V 5 bases, and 3 bases lay outside the gene matches. The CDR3 has 16 amino acids. Germline V gene sequence: CDR1 SGHTA, CDR2 FQGTGA. In DNA form, the CDR3 reads TGTGCCAGCAGCGGCGGGACTAGCGCGAACACCGGGGAGCTGTTTTTT. Amino acids: CASSGGTSANTGELFF.

The gene calls are TRBV11-3 and TRBJ2-7; 8 bases are shared with TRBD1. This CDR3 region has 15 residues. With V trimmed by 4 bases and J by 0 bases, 5 bases remained unmatched. Per the germline V gene, CDR1 is SGHNT and CDR2 is YENEEA. DNA of the CDR3: TGTGCCAGCAGCTCGACAGGGGAGAGCTCCTACGAGCAGTACTTC. It codes for CASSSTGESSYEQYF.

The chain combines TRBV5-4 with TRBJ2-5; D gene ambiguous. Per the germline V gene, CDR1 is SGHNT and CDR2 is YYREEE (reference sequence). Trimming took 0 bases from V and 5 from J, leaving 8 bases between them. The CDR3 sequence is 13 residues long. The CDR3 region has the DNA TGTGCCAGCAGCTTGGACAGTGTGGAGACCCAGTACTTC. Translating it yields CASSLDSVETQYF.

V is TRBV5-1 and J is TRBJ2-7; 9 bases align to TRBD1. This CDR3 has 15 residues. The germline V gene has CDR1 SGHRS and CDR2 YFSETQ. The trim removed 6 bases at V and 5 bases at J, leaving 12 bases unmatched. The CDR3 nucleotides are TGCGCCAGCAAATGGCAGACAGGGGGTCTTAACGAGCAGTACTTC. Protein sequence: CASKWQTGGLNEQYF.

The chain carries TRBV11-3 and TRBJ2-5; the match to TRBD2 covers 7 bases. V lost 2 bases, J lost 5 bases, and 2 bases stayed unmatched. This CDR3 has 13 amino acids. Germline loops: CDR1 SGHNT, CDR2 YENEEA. As DNA, the CDR3 is TGTGCCAGCAGCTTATTCGGGGGGGAGACCCAGTACTTC. Its translation is CASSLFGGETQYF.

The CDR3 region is CASSLLGQGVNTEAFF. CDR3 in DNA: TGTGCCAGCAGCTTATTGGGACAGGGGGTGAACACTGAAGCTTTCTTT. V is TRBV11-2 and J is TRBJ1-1, with 11 bases matching TRBD1. V was pared by 2 bases and J by 0 bases, with 2 bases of the junction left unmatched. Germline values: CDR1 SGHAT, CDR2 FQNNGV. This CDR3 has 16 residues.

V gene TRBV11-2 combines with J gene TRBJ1-1; 8 nucleotides line up with TRBD1. The CDR3 has 16 residues. With V trimmed by 2 bases and J by 3 bases, 8 bases remained unmatched. Per the germline V gene, CDR1 is SGHAT and CDR2 is FQNNGV. The CDR3: CASSLRSGGLDTEAFF. Here the CDR3 DNA reads TGTGCCAGCAGCTTACGCTCAGGGGGCTTGGACACTGAAGCTTTCTTT.

This clone has just a few counts. V gene TRBV28 combines with J gene TRBJ2-5, with TRBD1 matching over 7 bases. The CDR3 length is 15 residues. The V gene end was trimmed by 7 bases and the J gene end by 1 base; junction bases not matched to a gene: 9. The germline CDR1 and CDR2 sequences are MDHEN and SYDVKM. CDR3 sequence (DNA): TGTGCCAGCACCGACAGGGCCCTAATCCAAGAGACCCAGTACTTC. This translates into CASTDRALIQETQYF.

V is TRBV6-1 and J is TRBJ1-1; D is undetermined. The length of the CDR3 is 16 residues. V was pared by 1 base and J by 0 bases, with 12 bases between. Germline CDR1 is MNHNS and CDR2 is SASEGT. Here the CDR3 DNA reads TGTGCCAGCAGTGAAGAGAGTATAGTAATGAACACTGAAGCTTTCTTT. Amino acids: CASSEESIVMNTEAFF.

The gene calls are TRBV4-1 and TRBJ1-1; D is perhaps TRBD1 (5 bases). The germline CDR1 and CDR2 sequences are MGHRA and YSYEKL. The V gene lost 4 bases and the J gene lost 1 base, with 19 bases spanning the gap. This CDR3 has 17 residues. The CDR3 bases are TGCGCCAGCAGCCCCCGGTCCTCCCCCAGGGCGAACACTGAAGCTTTCTTT. Protein product: CASSPRSSPRANTEAFF.

The V gene is TRBV5-6, the J gene TRBJ1-4, with 9 nucleotides matching TRBD1. This CDR3 has 15 amino acids. V lost 0 bases, J lost 4 bases, and 1 base stayed unmatched. Looked up from germline, CDR1 is SGHDT and CDR2 is YYEEEE. CDR3 sequence (DNA): TGTGCCAGCAGCTTGGGGGGACAGGGTAATGAAAAACTGTTTTTT. This encodes CASSLGGQGNEKLFF.

The genes are TRBV11-2 and TRBJ1-2; a weak D match, TRBD1 (6 bases). The CDR3 totals 14 residues. Germline V gives CDR1 SGHAT, CDR2 FQNNGV. V was pared by 0 bases and J by 4 bases, with 9 bases between. The CDR3 is CASSLDRGPYGYTF. In DNA form, the CDR3 reads TGTGCCAGCAGCTTAGACAGGGGACCCTATGGCTACACCTTC.

Remarks on this clone: Compared with germline, one end of the junction differs, possibly owing to a read error. This sequence joins TRBV7-8 and TRBJ1-5; D may be TRBD1 (6 bases). The CDR3 length is 16 residues. Germline V gene data show CDR1 as SGHVS and CDR2 as FQNEAQ. As DNA, the CDR3 is TGTGCCAGCAGCTTAAGACCGACTGGGGGCAACCAGCCCCAGCATTTT. Its translation is CASSLRPTGGNQPQHF.

This clone occurred once. The chain is built from TRBV7-6 and TRBJ1-5; D gene uncertain. Germline V gene data show CDR1 as SGHVS and CDR2 as FNYEAQ. Trimming left V 2 bases short and J 4 bases short, with 9 bases between. The CDR3 is 14 amino acids. CDR3 sequence: CASSLQAANQPQHF. The CDR3 coding sequence is TGTGCCAGCAGCTTACAGGCAGCAAATCAGCCCCAGCATTTT.

The chain has TRBV19 and TRBJ1-2; D gene uncertain. Per germline, CDR1 LNHDA and CDR2 SQIVND (reference sequence). V lost 1 base and J 2 bases, leaving 14 bases between the germline ends. The CDR3 is 16 amino acids. CDR3 sequence: CASSIGGGEGNYGYTF. The CDR3 DNA follows: TGTGCCAGTAGTATAGGGGGAGGTGAAGGAAACTATGGCTACACCTTC. The variable domain in full, with the rest retrieved from reference TRBV19 and TRBJ1-2, is DGGITQSPKYLFRKEGQNVTLSCEQNLNHDAMYWYRQDPGQGLRLIYYSQIVNDFQKGDIAEGYSVSREKKESFPLTVTSAQKNPTAFYLCASSIGGGEGNYGYTFGSGTRLTVV.

The chain joins TRBV6-1 to TRBJ2-3; 12 bases are shared with TRBD2. This CDR3 comprises 16 residues. V trimming: 4 bases; J trimming: 0 bases; junction bases outside the gene matches: 2. Germline V gene lookup returns CDR1 MNHNS and CDR2 SASEGT. This CDR3 reads CASSALAGGSTDTQYF. The CDR3 DNA reads TGTGCCAGCAGTGCACTAGCGGGGGGAAGCACAGATACGCAGTATTTT.

This clone was found once. V and J are TRBV30 and TRBJ1-5; TRBD1 matches at 10 bases. The junction had 14 bases not matched to a gene; V was cut back by 3 bases and J by 3 bases. Germline V CDR1 and CDR2: GTSNPN, SVGIG (reference sequence). This CDR3 has 18 residues. The CDR3 DNA reads as TGTGCCTGGAGAGAGACCGGGACAGGGGTCGGCTTCAATCAGCCCCAGCATTTT. It codes for CAWRETGTGVGFNQPQHF.